This TCR beta chain derives from a study of T cells in Graves' hyperthyroidism and ophthalmopathy. Study observations and caveats: For ophthalmopathy, model prediction preceded onset by a median roughly 5.9 months.

This clonotype has ten or more counts. Its antigen is unidentified. The V gene lost 0 bases and the J gene lost 4 bases, with 12 bases spanning the gap. Germline V gene data show CDR1 as PRHDT and CDR2 as FYEKMQ (reference sequence). This CDR3 spans 15 amino acids. TCR beta CDR3 region amplification was performed from RNA transcripts. The HTBI primer set drove a first-round RT-PCR of the TCR CDR3. TCRdb re-called the multiplex PCR reads through MiXCR, storing one row per CDR3 protein. The data show approximately 300,000 distinct CDR3 sequences, around 16% seen once. V and J are TRBV13 and TRBJ2-5, with D perhaps matching TRBD1 or TRBD2 (6 bases each). This TCR derives from a man aged 25 to 45 with Graves' hyperthyroidism. Material: blood. CDR3 bases: TGTGCCAGCAGCTTAGGCCTAGGGGGGCCAGAGACCCAGTACTTC. Translated, it gives CASSLGLGGPETQYF.